This entry concerns a single TCR beta chain. Antigen: not known. This entry comes from a study of blood T cells in healthy people across ages. Study findings and constraints: The study regarded diversity estimates from one million T cells as underestimates. Unsorted PBMC input precluded a conclusive naive versus antigen-experienced comparison.

PCR was performed a second time for roughly 6 to 12 cycles using a sample-barcoded 5' primer and a J-beta primer mix. In TCRdb, the 5' RACE reads were re-called with MiXCR into one record per CDR3 protein. The table has 1.6 million or so distinct CDR3 sequences, roughly a third seen once; the top ten hold about 10%. The germline V gene has CDR1 SGHTA and CDR2 FQGTGA. There are 14 residues in the CDR3. Deletions cut 4 bases from V and 6 bases from J, with 12 bases between. Sequences were obtained from blood. The V and J genes are TRBV7-3 and TRBJ2-2; the D is unclear. This TCR came from a woman in her twenties or thirties in good health. The CDR3 sequence: CASSSSRMAGELFF. Here the CDR3 DNA reads TGTGCCAGCAGCTCTTCTCGAATGGCCGGGGAGCTGTTTTTT.